These T cell receptor beta chains were read from a single sample in a study of response to subunit inactivated influenza vaccine. TCRdb processed the RT-PCR reads anew with MiXCR; each CDR3 protein has one entry. The sample contains 500,000 to 550,000 distinct CDR3 sequences, more than 7% of which appear only once. The sample was PBMCs from blood, taken roughly 24 months after vaccination. These receptors all come from a man aged 45-69 years who received an inactivated influenza vaccine. Both conserved end residues are part of each CDR3. The D gene is left open where the match is weak. Size is stated for part of the rows, as once, few or many counts, or as a class when the clone is expanded.

>NA|TRBV20-1|TRBJ1-1|few
CSARDGGVTEAFF
TGCAGTGCTAGGGACGGGGGAGTCACTGAAGCTTTCTTT
>NA|TRBV11-2|TRBJ1-1|many
CASSLTDFTEAFF
TGTGCCAGCAGCCTGACCGATTTTACTGAAGCTTTCTTT
>NA|TRBV5-5|TRBJ2-3|NA
CASRAGDPPDTQYF
TGTGCCAGCAGGGCAGGGGATCCCCCAGATACGCAGTATTTT
>NA|TRBV15|TRBJ1-4|many
CATSRDRPYNEKLFF
TGTGCCACCAGCAGAGATAGGCCTTATAATGAAAAACTGTTTTTT
>TRBD2|TRBV20-1|TRBJ2-1|NA
CSATSPRSGGGYNEQFF
TGCAGTGCTACCTCCCCCCGTAGCGGGGGAGGCTACAATGAGCAGTTCTTC
>TRBD1|TRBV6-1|TRBJ2-7|NA
CASRTGTDPYEQYF
TGTGCCAGCAGAACCGGGACAGACCCCTACGAGCAGTACTTC
>NA|TRBV20-1|TRBJ1-1|many
CSAREAGDSEAFF
TGCAGTGCTAGGGAAGCAGGGGATTCCGAAGCTTTCTTT
>NA|TRBV20-1|TRBJ1-5|many
CSARGSGSNQPQHF
TGCAGTGCTAGAGGTTCGGGTTCTAATCAGCCCCAGCATTTT
>NA|TRBV29-1|TRBJ2-3|many
CSVTSGASTDTQYF
TGCAGCGTTACGTCTGGGGCCAGCACAGATACGCAGTATTTT
>TRBD2|TRBV28|TRBJ2-3|many
CASSPGLAGGHYTQYF
TGTGCCAGCAGTCCGGGACTAGCGGGAGGGCATTATACGCAGTATTTT
>NA|TRBV6-5|TRBJ2-7|NA
CASSYSWEISYEQYF
TGTGCCAGCAGTTACTCGTGGGAAATCTCCTACGAGCAGTACTTC
>TRBD1|TRBV5-4|TRBJ1-1|few
CASSAWTGTEAFF
TGTGCCAGCAGCGCCTGGACAGGCACTGAAGCTTTCTTT
>NA|TRBV5-1|TRBJ2-2|few
CASSLAPENTGELFF
TGCGCCAGCAGCTTGGCCCCAGAGAACACCGGGGAGCTGTTTTTT
>TRBD1|TRBV20-1|TRBJ2-5|NA
CSAAGQVQETQYF
TGCAGTGCCGCCGGACAGGTCCAAGAGACCCAGTACTTC
>NA|TRBV4-3|TRBJ2-5|few
CASSQVYSGRETQYF
TGCGCCAGCAGCCAAGTATATTCGGGGCGAGAGACCCAGTACTTC
>NA|TRBV7-9|TRBJ2-2|few
CASSPQGFDTGELFF
TGTGCCAGCAGCCCACAGGGATTTGACACCGGGGAGCTGTTTTTT
>NA|TRBV7-6|TRBJ2-3|many
CASTKEPGPQTSTDTQYF
TGTGCCAGCACCAAAGAACCGGGACCTCAGACTAGCACAGATACGCAGTATTTT
>NA|TRBV24-1|TRBJ2-5|few
CATSDPSAGSGEETQYF
TGTGCCACCAGTGACCCGAGCGCGGGCAGCGGCGAAGAGACCCAGTACTTC
>TRBD2|TRBV7-6|TRBJ2-3|many
CASSLGAGASTDTQYF
TGTGCCAGCAGCTTAGGGGCGGGAGCTAGCACAGATACGCAGTATTTT
>TRBD2|TRBV7-9|TRBJ2-5|few
CASGGTTYQETQYF
TGTGCCAGCGGAGGGACTACTTACCAAGAGACCCAGTACTTC
>TRBD1|TRBV28|TRBJ1-1|few
CASSLLFGQGNTEAFF
TGTGCCAGCAGTTTATTGTTTGGACAGGGGAACACTGAAGCTTTCTTT
>NA|TRBV30|TRBJ1-2|few
CAWSVTRTSGYGYTF
TGTGCCTGGAGTGTAACGCGGACGAGTGGCTATGGCTACACCTTC
>TRBD2|TRBV20-1|TRBJ2-3|few
CSSSTSGRFTDTQYF
TGCAGCTCCTCCACTAGCGGGCGATTCACAGATACGCAGTATTTT
>NA|TRBV24-1|TRBJ2-7|few
CATSERGNSYEQYF
TGTGCCACCAGTGAAAGGGGAAACTCCTACGAGCAGTACTTC
>TRBD2|TRBV10-3|TRBJ2-1|few
CAISAHSGGNYNEQFF
TGTGCCATCAGTGCCCATAGCGGGGGTAACTACAATGAGCAGTTCTTC
>NA|TRBV7-9|TRBJ2-1|NA
CASSALAYNEQFF
TGTGCCAGCAGCGCCTTGGCCTACAATGAGCAGTTCTTC
>TRBD2|TRBV5-1|TRBJ2-3|many
CASSSSRGSTDTQYF
TGCGCCAGCAGCTCGTCGCGGGGGAGCACAGATACGCAGTATTTT
>TRBD1|TRBV6-5|TRBJ2-7|many
CASSYSRTGMGSYEQYF
TGTGCCAGCAGTTACTCTAGGACAGGGATGGGCTCCTACGAGCAGTACTTC
>NA|TRBV7-2|TRBJ2-7|many
CASSFNLEQYF
TGTGCCAGCAGCTTTAACCTAGAGCAGTACTTC
>TRBD2|TRBV11-2|TRBJ2-1|NA
CASSLTIAGGYNEQFF
TGTGCCAGCAGCTTAACTATAGCGGGGGGTTACAATGAGCAGTTCTTC
>TRBD2|TRBV20-1|TRBJ2-1|many
CSARDLQREVYEQFF
TGCAGTGCTAGAGATCTTCAGCGGGAGGTCTATGAGCAGTTCTTC
>TRBD1|TRBV19|TRBJ1-5|many
CATSGTGVGQPQHF
TGTGCCACCTCGGGGACAGGAGTAGGCCAGCCCCAGCATTTT
>NA|TRBV20-1|TRBJ2-1|many
CSASDTSEEQFF
TGCAGTGCCTCAGACACGTCGGAAGAGCAGTTCTTC
>NA|TRBV27|TRBJ1-4|few
CASGRIATNEKLFF
TGTGCCAGCGGGAGGATCGCAACTAATGAAAAACTGTTTTTT
>TRBD1|TRBV5-6|TRBJ2-4|NA
CASSSGTGLKNIQYF
TGTGCCAGCAGCTCCGGGACAGGGCTTAAAAACATTCAGTACTTC